The 17 T cell receptor beta chains in this list originate from one sample, sequenced in a study of cytomegalovirus exposure and HLA in healthy donors. PCR amplification relied on 60 Vbeta primers (plus 13 Jbeta primers). Sequencing used immunoSEQ multiplex PCR; TCRdb keeps in-frame clones, though not all of them. The sample holds about 200,000 clones, over 80% seen once. The material sequenced was PBMCs. All receptors come from a man between 25 and 39 years old in good health and CMV-seronegative.

V gene TRBV7-9 combines with J gene TRBJ2-7, with 13 nucleotides matching TRBD2. The CDR3 contains 15 residues. The germline CDR1 and CDR2 sequences are SEHNR and FQNEAQ (reference sequence). V gave up 5 bases and J gave up 2 bases; unmatched junction bases: 3. CDR3 protein: CASSQTSGRPYEQYF. In nucleotides, the CDR3 is TGTGCCAGCAGCCAGACTAGCGGGAGGCCCTACGAGCAGTACTTC. The entire variable domain, with the rest obtained from reference TRBV7-9 and TRBJ2-7, is as follows: DTGVSQNPRHKITKRGQNVTFRCDPISEHNRLYWYRQTLGQGPEFLTYFQNEAQLEKSRLLSDRFSAERPKGSFSTLEIQRTEQGDSAMYLCASSQTSGRPYEQYFGPGTRLTVT.

This chain connects TRBV5-8 to TRBJ1-2; D is ambiguous. The length of the CDR3 is 18 residues. Trimming left V 2 bases short and J 5 bases short, with 25 bases between. Germline CDR1 reads SGHTS; CDR2 reads YDEGEE. The DNA for the CDR3 is TGTGCCAGCAGCTTCCCAGTTTGGACGAAGACGACGGGGTATGGCTACACCTTC. This gives the protein CASSFPVWTKTTGYGYTF.

The chain has TRBV4-3 and TRBJ2-7; 8 bases fit TRBD1. The CDR3 contains 14 residues. Germline CDR1 is LGHNA and CDR2 is YSLEER. The J segment lost 7 bases and the V segment lost 4 bases, leaving 9 bases of the junction unmatched. CDR3 residues: CASSPDRGSWEQYF. CDR3 DNA: TGCGCCAGCAGCCCCGACAGGGGTTCCTGGGAGCAGTACTTC.

About this clone itself: A junction end diverges from the germline sequence, so it may reflect a read error. The chain's CDR3 is CASSLELAETKGF. CDR3 nucleotides: TGTGCCAGCAGTTTAGAACTAGCGGAAACTAAAGGCTTC. The chain couples TRBV28 to TRBJ2-7; 8 nucleotides align to TRBD2. CDR1 is MDHEN, CDR2 SYDVKM, per germline. This CDR3 is built from 13 residues. The entire variable domain, with the rest obtained from reference TRBV28 and TRBJ2-7, is as follows: DVKVTQSSRYLVKRTGEKVFLECVQDMDHENMFWYRQDPGLGLRLIYFSYDVKMKEKGDIPEGYSVSREKKERFSLILESASTNQTSMYLCASSLELAETKGFGPGTRLTVT.

V is TRBV5-1 and J is TRBJ2-3, with 11 bases aligning to TRBD2. The CDR3 extends over 16 amino acids. Germline CDR1 SGHRS, CDR2 YFSETQ. Germline trimming cut 4 bases from V and 5 bases from J; bases unmatched to any gene: 9. The CDR3 here is CASSQLTSGTGDTQYF. Here the CDR3 DNA reads TGCGCCAGCAGCCAGCTGACTAGCGGGACGGGAGATACGCAGTATTTT.

The rearrangement joins TRBV6-6 to TRBJ2-7; the match to TRBD1 covers 7 bases. Germline V gives CDR1 MNHNY, CDR2 SVGAGI (reference sequence). Germline trimming cut 6 bases from V and 6 bases from J; bases unmatched to any gene: 2. CDR3 length: 11 residues. The CDR3, as DNA: TGTGCCAGCAGGGGGACAGTCGAGCAGTACTTC. This codes for CASRGTVEQYF.

This chain joins TRBV18 and TRBJ2-7; 8 bases are a match to TRBD2. CDR1 is KGHSH and CDR2 is LQKENI in the germline V gene. The CDR3 is 15 residues long. V was clipped by 4 bases and J by 7 bases; unmatched bases: 12. Written as DNA, the CDR3 is TGTGCCAGCTCACTAGGCGGGGGGCTCCTTTGGGAGCAGTACTTC. It codes for CASSLGGGLLWEQYF.

This chain links TRBV7-8 with TRBJ2-7; the match to TRBD2 covers 7 bases. The germline CDR1 and CDR2 sequences are SGHVS and FQNEAQ. This CDR3 is built from 16 residues. Trimming took 4 bases from V and 2 from J; bases not matched to a gene: 11. The CDR3 loop is CASSSGRNTEAYEQYF. CDR3 in DNA: TGTGCCAGCAGCTCCGGGAGGAATACAGAGGCCTACGAGCAGTACTTC.

This sequence joins TRBV5-1 and TRBJ1-2, with 8 bases matching TRBD1. The CDR3 loop spans 14 amino acids. Per germline, CDR1 SGHRS and CDR2 YFSETQ. With V trimmed by 0 bases and J by 10 bases, 8 bases remained unmatched. DNA for the CDR3: TGCGCCAGCAGCTTGGTGGTTGGACAGGGCGACTACACCTTC. Residues: CASSLVVGQGDYTF.

The chain links TRBV7-6 to TRBJ1-5; TRBD1 agrees at 8 bases. J gave up 5 bases and V 5 bases, and 8 bases lay outside the gene matches. The CDR3 consists of 15 residues. CDR1 is SGHVS and CDR2 is FNYEAQ in the germline V gene. CDR3 bases: TGTGCCAGCAGCCCTACAGGGGGAGGAGATCAGCCCCAGCATTTT. Its protein is CASSPTGGGDQPQHF.

The rearrangement links TRBV5-1 to TRBJ1-1, with D possibly matching TRBD1 (5 bases). The germline CDR1 and CDR2 sequences are SGHRS and YFSETQ. The V gene lost 0 bases and the J gene lost 4 bases, with 7 bases spanning the gap. CDR3 size: 13 residues. DNA of the CDR3: TGCGCCAGCAGCTTGGGGGGCGCCACTGAAGCTTTCTTT. Translated: CASSLGGATEAFF.

Note on this clone: Relative to the germline gene, one junction end is altered; a read error may explain this. The rearrangement joins TRBV6-5 to TRBJ2-7; a weak D match, TRBD2 (5 bases). Germline V CDR1 and CDR2: MNHEY, SVGAGI. The CDR3 has 12 residues. Here the CDR3 reads CATRGDSHEQYF. Written as DNA, the CDR3 is TGTGCCACCCGGGGTGACTCCCACGAGCAGTACTTC.

The chain has TRBV7-2 and TRBJ1-1, with a possible D match to TRBD1 (6 bases). V lost 6 bases, J lost 8 bases, and 10 bases lay in between. Germline lookup yields CDR1 SGHTA and CDR2 FQGNSA. The CDR3 is made up of 11 amino acids. The CDR3 sequence: CASRWGQEAFF. The CDR3 DNA is TGTGCCAGCAGATGGGGGCAGGAAGCTTTCTTT.

The J gene is TRBJ2-7, the V gene TRBV7-8; 7 positions agree with TRBD1. This CDR3 region has 14 residues. Germline values: CDR1 SGHVS, CDR2 FQNEAQ. The V and J ends lost 4 bases and 1 base, in that order; junction bases with no gene match: 4. CDR3 region: CASSSGTASYEQYF. The CDR3 DNA is TGTGCCAGCAGCTCCGGGACAGCTTCCTACGAGCAGTACTTC.

This clone was recorded a few times. This chain links TRBV5-1 with TRBJ1-4, with 8 nucleotides matching TRBD1. J was trimmed by 8 bases and V by 3 bases; bases with no gene match: 3. The CDR3 is 13 residues long. Per germline, CDR1 SGHRS and CDR2 YFSETQ. The CDR3 region has the DNA TGCGCCAGCAGCTCGACAGGGGACGAAAAACTGTTTTTT. It codes for CASSSTGDEKLFF.

The chain employs TRBV6-6 and TRBJ2-7, with D maybe TRBD2 (5 bases). Trimming removed 8 bases from V and 6 bases from J, with 14 bases in between. The germline V gene encodes CDR1 MNHNY and CDR2 SVGAGI (reference sequence). The CDR3 consists of 12 residues. CDR3: CASQLLEGEQYF. For the CDR3, the DNA is TGTGCCAGCCAGTTATTAGAGGGCGAGCAGTACTTC.

Worth noting for this clone: This CDR3 is also generated by other DNA sequences in the sample. The V gene is TRBV13, the J gene TRBJ2-1, with D perhaps matching TRBD2 (5 bases). CDR1 and CDR2 (germline): PRHDT, FYEKMQ (reference sequence). V was pared by 6 bases and J by 0 bases, with 12 bases between. This CDR3 is built from 15 residues. DNA for the CDR3: TGTGCCAGCAGTGTCGAGGGAAGCTCCTACAATGAGCAGTTCTTC. Protein product: CASSVEGSSYNEQFF.